The 14 T cell receptor beta chains presented below share a single source sample, sequenced in a study of radiation and T cells in renal cell carcinoma. Time point given: blood 2 weeks post-SBRT. Treatment indicated: 15 Gy SBRT to primary tumor, nephrectomy 4 weeks later. Sequencing used immunoSEQ multiplex PCR; TCRdb keeps in-frame clones, though not all of them. There are some 150,000 clones in the sample; roughly 87% occur only once, and 13% lies in the top ten. Sequencing was performed on blood, taken from a patient whose treatment included radiotherapy and nephrectomy. The origin of the receptors is a woman between 45 and 65 years old with renal cell carcinoma.

The table lists this clone with a count of one. This CDR3 reads CATQSRDRDTEAFF. CDR3 DNA: TGTGCCACTCAAAGCCGGGACAGGGACACTGAAGCTTTCTTT. J is TRBJ1-1 and V is TRBV6-6, with 9 bases lining up with TRBD1. The trim removed 10 bases at V and 3 bases at J, leaving 9 bases unmatched. Per the germline V gene, CDR1 is MNHNY and CDR2 is SVGAGI (reference sequence). This CDR3 has 14 amino acids.

The rearrangement uses TRBV7-9 and TRBJ1-6; no clear D gene. Germline lookup yields CDR1 SEHNR and CDR2 FQNEAQ (reference sequence). The CDR3 sequence is 16 residues long. V was shortened by 5 bases and J by 6 bases, with 17 bases between the two germline ends. The CDR3: CASSAPGVASNSPLHF. The CDR3 DNA sequence: TGTGCCAGCAGCGCACCCGGGGTAGCATCTAATTCACCCCTCCACTTT.

The chain has TRBV5-1 and TRBJ1-2; tentatively, D is TRBD1 (6 bases). The CDR3 length is 15 residues. Trimming shortened V by 4 bases and J by 7 bases, and 20 bases separated the two germline ends. Germline CDR1 reads SGHRS; CDR2 reads YFSETQ. The CDR3 sequence: CASSPIGQSSGGYTF. In DNA, the CDR3 is TGCGCCAGCAGCCCGATCGGACAGTCGTCTGGTGGCTACACCTTC.

J is TRBJ2-7 and V is TRBV10-1; possibly TRBD2 for D (5 bases). The CDR3 contains 16 residues. V was shortened by 4 bases and J by 3 bases, with 19 bases between the two germline ends. Germline V gives CDR1 WNHNN, CDR2 SYGVQD (reference sequence). The CDR3 coding sequence is TGCGCCAGCAGTGCAACTAGTTATGAATATTGCTACGAGCAGTACTTC. Its translation: CASSATSYEYCYEQYF.

The CDR3 DNA reads TGTGCCAGCAGCTCCCGGGACAGGGGGGATGTTGACTATGGCTACACCTTC. Its protein is CASSSRDRGDVDYGYTF. The V call is TRBV7-8, the J call TRBJ1-2; the match to TRBD1 covers 11 bases. In germline, CDR1 is SGHVS, CDR2 FQNEAQ. With V trimmed by 4 bases and J by 3 bases, 10 bases remained unmatched. CDR3 length equals 17 residues.

This rearrangement joins TRBV28 to TRBJ1-2; TRBD1 agrees at 10 bases. CDR1 is MDHEN and CDR2 is SYDVKM in the germline V gene. The CDR3 has 15 residues. J gave up 6 bases and V 9 bases, and 13 bases lay outside the gene matches. CDR3 DNA sequence: TGTGCCAGTAGATCCGGGGACAGGGGCCCCAATGGCTACACCTTC. It is translated as CASRSGDRGPNGYTF.

The V gene is TRBV9, the J gene TRBJ1-2, with D uncertain. Germline V gene data show CDR1 as SGDLS and CDR2 as YYNGEE. Trimming stripped 1 base from V and 5 bases from J, with 12 bases between. The CDR3 spans 14 residues. DNA of the CDR3: TGTGCCAGCAGCGTATTAGATCGCCCTTATGGCTACACCTTC. Its protein product is CASSVLDRPYGYTF.

The genes are TRBV9 and TRBJ1-2; 9 nucleotides match TRBD1. The J segment lost 4 bases and the V segment lost 3 bases, leaving 10 bases of the junction unmatched. This CDR3 region has 16 residues. Germline CDR1 reads SGDLS; CDR2 reads YYNGEE. The CDR3 DNA sequence: TGTGCCAGCAGCGACGGGACAGGGTGGGAGGGCTATGGCTACACCTTC. It specifies CASSDGTGWEGYGYTF.

The chain employs TRBV29-1 and TRBJ2-3, with D maybe TRBD2 (6 bases). In germline, CDR1 is SQVTM, CDR2 ANQGSEA. V lost 7 bases and J 6 bases, leaving 17 bases between the germline ends. The CDR3 covers 13 residues. This CDR3 is CSAAGPPQDTQYF. The CDR3 DNA is TGCAGCGCCGCGGGGCCCCCACAGGATACGCAGTATTTT.

This clone was detected only once. The CDR3 sequence is CASSYAGGGEKLFF. DNA of the CDR3: TGTGCCAGCAGTTACGCAGGGGGGGGAGAAAAACTGTTTTTT. The V call is TRBV6-6, the J call TRBJ1-4, with TRBD1 identical over 7 bases. Germline CDR1 and CDR2: MNHNY and SVGAGI (reference sequence). The junction had 5 bases not matched to a gene; V was cut back by 2 bases and J by 8 bases. This CDR3 has 14 amino acids.

The rearrangement uses TRBV4-1 and TRBJ2-7; D is uncertain. This CDR3 spans 16 amino acids. The germline V gene has CDR1 MGHRA and CDR2 YSYEKL. Trimming shortened V by 0 bases and J by 1 base, and 13 bases separated the two germline ends. Written as DNA, the CDR3 is TGCGCCAGCAGCCAAGATCGCCGACAACCATCCTACGAGCAGTACTTC. Residues: CASSQDRRQPSYEQYF.

This chain joins TRBV7-9 and TRBJ2-5; unclear D gene. Trimming left V 8 bases short and J 5 bases short, with 9 bases between. This CDR3 is 11 amino acids long. Germline CDR1 SEHNR, CDR2 FQNEAQ (reference sequence). CDR3 residues: CASRGLETQYF. The CDR3 DNA reads as TGTGCCAGCCGTGGATTGGAGACCCAGTACTTC.

V usage is TRBV4-2 and J usage is TRBJ1-2, with unresolved D. Looked up from germline, CDR1 is LGHNA and CDR2 is YNFKEQ. This CDR3 is built from 12 residues. V was trimmed by 4 bases and J by 4 bases, leaving 7 bases between them. CDR3 residues: CASSPESYGYTF. CDR3 bases: TGTGCCAGCAGCCCCGAAAGCTATGGCTACACCTTC.

V gene TRBV19 combines with J gene TRBJ2-5, with unresolved D. The length of the CDR3 is 12 residues. Germline V lookup: CDR1 LNHDA, CDR2 SQIVND (reference sequence). V was shortened by 5 bases and J by 4 bases, with 8 bases between the two germline ends. The chain's CDR3 is CASSPTRETQYF. The CDR3 DNA sequence: TGTGCCAGTAGTCCCACACGAGAGACCCAGTACTTC.